Shown below are 2 T cell receptor beta chains from a single sample sequenced in a study of metastatic and nonmetastatic thyroid tumors. The entire patient cohort was treatment-naive prior to thyroid surgery. TCRdb reprocessed the PCR reads using MiXCR. Of about 35,000 clones in the sample, around a third were seen once. Sequenced material: tumor tissue. The receptors derive from a female donor with papillary thyroid cancer or a benign thyroid nodule (not recorded which). Some clones in this sample may be carry-over from other donors' samples.

This clone was recorded a few times. The genes are TRBV20-1 and TRBJ2-1; 9 bases line up with TRBD2. CDR1 is DFQATT, CDR2 SNEGSKA, per germline (reference sequence). The CDR3 has 15 amino acids. V shed 0 bases and J 7 bases; nucleotides not matched to a gene: 7. The CDR3: CSARDRASGINEQFF. The CDR3 nucleotides are TGCAGTGCTAGAGATCGGGCTAGCGGGATAAATGAGCAGTTCTTC.

Comments on this clone: Just one base apart from a much larger clone, this may be a read error. Other DNA sequences within the sample encode an identical CDR3. The V and J genes are TRBV6-1 and TRBJ1-5; D not certain. CDR1 and CDR2 from the germline V gene are MNHNS and SASEGT. V dropped 1 base and J dropped 3 bases, with 10 bases sitting between them. The CDR3 sequence is 15 residues long. In nucleotides, the CDR3 is TGTGCCAGCAGTGAAGGCGGAACAGTCAATCAGCCCCAGCATTTT. Its protein is CASSEGGTVNQPQHF.